Listed here are 4 T cell receptor beta chains from one sample, sequenced in a study of cytomegalovirus exposure and HLA in healthy donors. PCR amplification relied on 60 Vbeta primers (plus 13 Jbeta primers). Profiling relied on immunoSEQ multiplex PCR, and the TCRdb table lists in-frame clones only, not all of them. Altogether roughly 120,000 clones are present, about 68% being singletons, with the ten largest covering over 8.5%. The sequencing sample was made of PBMCs. The source of these receptors is a woman in her 40s in good health and CMV-seropositive.

The rearrangement uses TRBV4-2 and TRBJ2-7, with 8 bases matching TRBD2. The CDR3 is 17 residues long. CDR1 LGHNA and CDR2 YNFKEQ come from the germline V gene. Trimming at V came to 0 bases and at J to 0 bases, leaving 7 bases not matched to a gene. DNA for the CDR3: TGTGCCAGCAGCCAAGATTATCTAGCGGGTATCTCCTACGAGCAGTACTTC. Its translation: CASSQDYLAGISYEQYF.

This clone was picked up a small number of times. The rearrangement joins TRBV6-1 to TRBJ1-2; D perhaps matches TRBD1 (5 bases). V dropped 3 bases and J dropped 7 bases, with 18 bases sitting between them. Germline values: CDR1 MNHNS, CDR2 SASEGT. CDR3 size: 15 residues. The CDR3 sequence: CASSDSSTGLFGYTF. CDR3 nucleotides: TGTGCCAGCAGTGACTCTTCTACAGGATTGTTTGGCTACACCTTC.

There are a few counts of this clone. The chain employs TRBV4-2 and TRBJ1-6, with D unclear. CDR3 size: 15 residues. CDR1 is LGHNA, CDR2 YNFKEQ, per germline. The V gene lost 0 bases and the J gene lost 7 bases, with 10 bases spanning the gap. The CDR3 coding sequence is TGTGCCAGCAGCCAAGAGTACAGTTCGAATTCACCCCTCCACTTT. Translating gives CASSQEYSSNSPLHF.

The V gene is TRBV6-1, the J gene TRBJ2-5; tentative D call: TRBD1 (6 bases). Trimming took 7 bases from V and 1 from J, leaving 13 bases between them. This CDR3 spans 14 amino acids. CDR1 and CDR2 from the germline V gene are MNHNS and SASEGT. The CDR3 region is CASTPRDTQETQYF. The CDR3 bases are TGTGCCAGCACCCCCCGGGACACCCAAGAGACCCAGTACTTC.